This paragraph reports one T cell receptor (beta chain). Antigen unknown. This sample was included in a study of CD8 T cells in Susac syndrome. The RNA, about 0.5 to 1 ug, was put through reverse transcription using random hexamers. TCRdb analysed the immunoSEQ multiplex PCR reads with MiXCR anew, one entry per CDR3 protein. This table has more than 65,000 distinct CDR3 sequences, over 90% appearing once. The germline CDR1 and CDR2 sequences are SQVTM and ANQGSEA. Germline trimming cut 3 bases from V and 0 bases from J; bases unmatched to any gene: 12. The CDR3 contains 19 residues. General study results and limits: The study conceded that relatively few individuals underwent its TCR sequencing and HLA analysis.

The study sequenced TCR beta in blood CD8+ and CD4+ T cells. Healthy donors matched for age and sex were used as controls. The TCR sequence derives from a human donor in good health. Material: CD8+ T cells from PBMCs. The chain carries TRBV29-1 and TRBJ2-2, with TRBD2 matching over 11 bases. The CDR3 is CSVEGIIAGGHPNTGELFF. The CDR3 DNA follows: TGCAGCGTTGAGGGGATTATAGCGGGGGGGCATCCGAACACCGGGGAGCTGTTTTTT.